One T cell receptor (beta chain) is described in this entry. Germline V gene data show CDR1 as SGHVS and CDR2 as FNYEAQ. The CDR3 length is 16 residues. Trimming took 0 bases from V and 0 from J, leaving 6 bases between them. Libraries were prepared by immunoSEQ multiplex PCR; TCRdb keeps only in-frame clonotypes and omits some of them. The sample shows roughly 76,000 clones, around 90% of them seen only once. The data are from a study of technical replicates of blood from several donors. The sequencing input was T cells isolated from PBMCs. The clonotype comes from a human donor in good health. Some clones in this sample may be carry-over from other donors' samples. The chain employs TRBV7-6 and TRBJ2-6; D is unclear. The CDR3 nucleotides are TGTGCCAGCAGCTTAGCGGCCTTCTCTGGGGCCAACGTCCTGACTTTC. The encoded protein is CASSLAAFSGANVLTF.